The 29 T cell receptor beta chains presented below share a single source sample, sequenced in a study of PD-1 blockade in classical Hodgkin lymphoma. Profiled with immunoSEQ multiplex PCR; TCRdb holds only in-frame clones, not every one. The sample records 30,000 or so clones, 80% to 95% being singletons. Each of the patients experienced relapse following autologous stem cell transplantation, and their brentuximab vedotin exposure differed. Investigators isolated CD4+ T cells from thawed PBMCs through magnetic negative selection. The sample in question was CD4+ T cells from blood, obtained at baseline. The receptors originated from a human donor with classical Hodgkin lymphoma.

The chain uses TRBV11-1 and TRBJ2-3; 9 nucleotides align to TRBD2. There are 14 residues in the CDR3. Germline CDR1 and CDR2: SGHAT and FQDESV (reference sequence). V lost 5 bases to trimming and J lost 7 bases; unmatched junction nucleotides: 7. The CDR3: CASSLGLALNTQYF. Written as DNA, the CDR3 is TGTGCCAGCAGCCTAGGACTAGCGTTGAATACGCAGTATTTT.

This clone was recorded only once. J is TRBJ1-1 and V is TRBV11-2; D is unclear. The CDR3 consists of 15 residues. V gave up 0 bases and J gave up 1 base, with 9 bases separating them. Germline V gene data show CDR1 as SGHAT and CDR2 as FQNNGV. The CDR3 DNA sequence: TGTGCCAGCAGCTTAGATCTACGGAGGAACACTGAAGCTTTCTTT. It specifies CASSLDLRRNTEAFF.

CDR3 coding DNA: TGTGCCAGCAGTCCCCGGGCCACTTTCCGGGAGACCCAGTACTTC. This translates into CASSPRATFRETQYF. J is TRBJ2-5 and V is TRBV28; D unclear. Germline V lookup: CDR1 MDHEN, CDR2 SYDVKM. V lost 5 bases, J lost 5 bases, and 18 bases lay in between. CDR3 length equals 15 residues.

The V gene is TRBV27, the J gene TRBJ1-1; no clear D gene. Germline lookup yields CDR1 MNHEY and CDR2 SMNVEV (reference sequence). V lost 11 bases, J lost 5 bases, and 12 bases lay in between. The CDR3 covers 11 residues. The CDR3: CAGVRETEAFF. In DNA form, the CDR3 reads TGTGCCGGCGTGCGGGAAACTGAAGCTTTCTTT.

The V call is TRBV5-1, the J call TRBJ1-3; D not resolved. Germline values: CDR1 SGHRS, CDR2 YFSETQ. The CDR3 length is 15 residues. V lost 0 bases, J lost 0 bases, and 7 bases lay in between. The CDR3 sequence: CASSLAQSSGNTIYF. DNA of the CDR3: TGCGCCAGCAGCTTGGCCCAGTCCTCTGGAAACACCATATATTTT. The full variable domain, rest sourced from reference TRBV5-1 and TRBJ1-3, is KAGVTQTPRYLIKTRGQQVTLSCSPISGHRSVSWYQQTPGQGLQFLFEYFSETQRNKGNFPGRFSGRQFSNSRSEMNVSTLELGDSALYLCASSLAQSSGNTIYFGEGSWLTVV.

The J gene is TRBJ2-7, the V gene TRBV19; possible D gene TRBD1, 6 bases. V lost 7 bases and J lost 5, with 18 bases in between. The CDR3 totals 14 residues. Germline-derived CDR1 and CDR2 are LNHDA and SQIVND (reference sequence). The CDR3 spells CASTSPQGKNEQYF. CDR3 DNA sequence: TGTGCCAGTACCTCTCCCCAGGGGAAGAACGAGCAGTACTTC.

The V call is TRBV29-1, the J call TRBJ2-3; weak D call: TRBD1 (5 bases). The CDR3 extends over 14 amino acids. Germline V gene data show CDR1 as SQVTM and CDR2 as ANQGSEA. The V end lost 4 bases, the J end lost 5 bases, and 16 bases lay between the germline ends. For the CDR3, the DNA is TGCAGCGTTGCTGGGGCTTCTTTTGGAGATACGCAGTATTTT. Encoded protein: CSVAGASFGDTQYF.

The genes are TRBV10-3 and TRBJ2-7; D perhaps matches TRBD2 (6 bases). The CDR3 consists of 12 residues. V was pared by 3 bases and J by 6 bases, with 9 bases between. CDR1 ENHRY and CDR2 SYGVKD come from the germline V gene. Here the CDR3 reads CAISDYGSEQYF. Here the CDR3 DNA reads TGTGCCATCAGTGACTACGGGAGCGAGCAGTACTTC.

This clone was observed a handful of times. V usage is TRBV7-3 and J usage is TRBJ1-2, with D possibly TRBD1 on 5 matching bases. Germline V CDR1 and CDR2: SGHTA, FQGTGA. V was cut by 1 base and J by 8 bases, with 11 bases left in between. The CDR3 length is 13 residues. The CDR3 sequence is CASSLSEGTGYTF. In DNA form, the CDR3 reads TGTGCCAGCAGCTTAAGCGAGGGGACGGGCTACACCTTC.

This chain connects TRBV7-9 to TRBJ2-1; 14 nucleotides agree with TRBD2. V trimming: 5 bases; J trimming: 12 bases; junction bases outside the gene matches: 6. This CDR3 has 14 residues. Germline assignment: CDR1 SEHNR and CDR2 FQNEAQ (reference sequence). The CDR3 reads CASSQGLAGVRQFF. In nucleotides, the CDR3 is TGTGCCAGCAGCCAGGGACTAGCGGGAGTGAGGCAGTTCTTC.

This sequence joins TRBV21-1 and TRBJ2-3; TRBD1, as called in the table, went unchecked against the DNA. TRBV21-1 counts as a pseudogene. This CDR3 is 22 amino acids long. The CDR3 protein is CASSCRLSVPHRDRGLSDTQYF. The CDR3 DNA follows: TGTGCCAGCAGCTGTCGGCTCTCGGTGCCTCACCGGGACAGGGGGCTCTCAGATACGCAGTATTTT.

This clone was observed a handful of times. This chain connects TRBV18 to TRBJ1-5, with D perhaps TRBD1 (5 bases). Germline loops: CDR1 KGHSH, CDR2 LQKENI. The CDR3 runs to 16 residues. V gave up 1 base and J gave up 6 bases, with 16 bases separating them. The CDR3 protein is CASSPLGGGPFQPQHF. The DNA of the CDR3 is TGTGCCAGCTCACCACTTGGTGGGGGTCCTTTTCAGCCCCAGCATTTT.

The rearrangement joins TRBV27 to TRBJ2-5; tentative D call: TRBD1 (6 bases). CDR3 size: 18 residues. From germline, CDR1 is MNHEY and CDR2 SMNVEV (reference sequence). The V gene lost 5 bases and the J gene lost 4 bases, with 26 bases spanning the gap. The CDR3 here is CASSPFLLQGFGLETQYF. In DNA form, the CDR3 reads TGTGCCAGCAGTCCCTTCCTTCTTCAGGGGTTCGGTTTAGAGACCCAGTACTTC.

The rearrangement links TRBV6-1 to TRBJ2-1; 11 bases align to TRBD2. Looked up from germline, CDR1 is MNHNS and CDR2 is SASEGT. With V trimmed by 5 bases and J by 10 bases, 4 bases remained unmatched. This CDR3 spans 13 amino acids. This CDR3 is CASSKGTSGEQFF. CDR3 in DNA: TGTGCCAGCAGTAAAGGGACTAGCGGCGAGCAGTTCTTC.

The V and J genes are TRBV7-8 and TRBJ2-5; 8 positions match TRBD2. CDR1 and CDR2 (germline): SGHVS, FQNEAQ. The CDR3 is 15 residues long. J lost 6 bases, V lost 2 bases, and 8 bases had no gene match. The CDR3 is CASSLTAGGLQTQYF. The CDR3 region has the DNA TGTGCCAGCAGCTTAACGGCGGGAGGCCTACAGACCCAGTACTTC.

The genes are TRBV7-9 and TRBJ2-1; 10 bases line up with TRBD2. CDR3 length: 15 amino acids. Germline V gene data show CDR1 as SEHNR and CDR2 as FQNEAQ (reference sequence). With V trimmed by 3 bases and J by 8 bases, 7 bases remained unmatched. DNA for the CDR3: TGTGCCAGCAGCTTTTCCTCCGGGACTAGCGATGAGCAGTTCTTC. Translation: CASSFSSGTSDEQFF.

This chain connects TRBV6-5 to TRBJ2-5; 8 bases map to TRBD1. This CDR3 contains 14 residues. Trimming removed 2 bases from V and 3 bases from J; junction bases left unmatched: 2. In germline, CDR1 is MNHEY, CDR2 SVGAGI. This chain's CDR3 is CASSYDRGKETQYF. For the CDR3, the DNA is TGTGCCAGCAGTTACGACAGGGGCAAAGAGACCCAGTACTTC.

This clone was picked up one time. V is TRBV12-5 and J is TRBJ1-1; weak D call: TRBD1 (5 bases). Germline V gives CDR1 LGHNT, CDR2 FRNRAP. V lost 2 bases and J lost 3, with 16 bases in between. The CDR3 covers 16 residues. The CDR3, as DNA: TGTGCTAGTGGTTTGAGAGGGTTTGGGGGGGACACTGAAGCTTTCTTT. It codes for CASGLRGFGGDTEAFF.

The genes are TRBV30 and TRBJ1-3; D is uncertain. The germline V gene encodes CDR1 GTSNPN and CDR2 SVGIG (reference sequence). There are 13 residues in the CDR3. Trimming pared 4 bases from V and 0 bases from J, leaving 7 bases between. CDR3 sequence reads: CAWNPNSGNTIYF. The CDR3 coding sequence is TGTGCCTGGAACCCGAACTCTGGAAACACCATATATTTT.

This chain uses TRBV5-1 with TRBJ2-1; the match to TRBD2 covers 8 bases. CDR3 length: 15 amino acids. V dropped 2 bases and J dropped 3; count of bases not matched to a gene: 4. Looked up from germline, CDR1 is SGHRS and CDR2 is YFSETQ. CDR3 sequence reads: CASSFTGTSYNEQFF. DNA of the CDR3: TGCGCCAGCAGCTTTACCGGGACTAGCTACAATGAGCAGTTCTTC.

This rearrangement joins TRBV4-1 to TRBJ1-2; D is uncertain. The germline V gene encodes CDR1 MGHRA and CDR2 YSYEKL. This CDR3 is 20 amino acids long. V was pared by 1 base and J by 4 bases, with 28 bases between. The CDR3 protein is CASSQGILTSGRLSGYGYTF. CDR3 sequence (DNA): TGCGCCAGCAGCCAAGGGATTCTAACCTCCGGGAGATTGTCGGGCTATGGCTACACCTTC.

The gene calls are TRBV7-3 and TRBJ2-2; 13 bases align to TRBD2. This CDR3 region has 16 residues. J gave up 5 bases and V 3 bases, and 3 bases lay outside the gene matches. In germline, CDR1 is SGHTA, CDR2 FQGTGA. CDR3 nucleotides: TGTGCCAGCAGCTTGGCGGGACTAGCGGGAACCGGGGAGCTGTTTTTT. This sequence encodes CASSLAGLAGTGELFF.

V gene TRBV10-3 combines with J gene TRBJ2-5, with TRBD1 matching over 7 bases. After removal of 4 bases from V and 2 bases from J, the junction contained 4 bases not matched to a gene. Germline lookup yields CDR1 ENHRY and CDR2 SYGVKD. The CDR3 has 14 amino acids. The CDR3 protein is CAISGQGIQETQYF. For the CDR3, the DNA is TGTGCCATCAGTGGACAGGGAATTCAAGAGACCCAGTACTTC.

The gene calls are TRBV9 and TRBJ2-1; tentatively, D is TRBD2 (6 bases). The germline gives CDR1 SGDLS, CDR2 YYNGEE. The CDR3 extends over 15 amino acids. Trimming took off 1 base at V and 4 bases at J, with 12 bases between the two ends. CDR3 bases: TGTGCCAGCAGCGTATCCGGGAGCCTATACAATGAGCAGTTCTTC. It codes for CASSVSGSLYNEQFF.

The rearrangement links TRBV19 to TRBJ1-3; unclear D gene. The CDR3 consists of 15 residues. The germline gives CDR1 LNHDA, CDR2 SQIVND (reference sequence). Trimming took 5 bases from V and 0 from J, leaving 11 bases between them. The CDR3 DNA is TGTGCCAGTAGTTTGGCGGCTTTCTCTGGAAACACCATATATTTT. This translates into CASSLAAFSGNTIYF.

The genes are TRBV6-6 and TRBJ2-1, with 13 bases matching TRBD2. CDR1 is MNHNY and CDR2 is SVGAGI in the germline V gene (reference sequence). The CDR3 contains 16 residues. With 7 bases clipped from V and 6 bases from J, the junction kept 9 bases outside the gene matches. The CDR3 region is CASNPLGLAGTNEQFF. The DNA of the CDR3 is TGTGCCAGCAACCCCCTGGGACTAGCGGGAACCAATGAGCAGTTCTTC.

The rearrangement links TRBV6-1 to TRBJ1-5, with a tentative D call TRBD1 (6 bases). Germline CDR1 reads MNHNS; CDR2 reads SASEGT. V was trimmed by 7 bases and J by 3 bases, leaving 13 bases between them. The CDR3 runs to 14 residues. The CDR3 spells CASTVEGVNQPQHF. CDR3 coding DNA: TGTGCCAGCACTGTGGAGGGGGTCAATCAGCCCCAGCATTTT.

V gene TRBV5-1 combines with J gene TRBJ2-2; TRBD2 agrees at 11 bases. Trimming at V came to 0 bases and at J to 5 bases, leaving 6 bases not matched to a gene. Germline V gives CDR1 SGHRS, CDR2 YFSETQ. The CDR3 has 17 residues. CDR3 nucleotides: TGCGCCAGCAGCTTGGAACTAGCGGGGGACGGGACCGGGGAGCTGTTTTTT. This translates into CASSLELAGDGTGELFF.

This rearrangement joins TRBV7-2 to TRBJ2-7; D unresolved. Germline assignment: CDR1 SGHTA and CDR2 FQGNSA. The CDR3 is 14 residues long. V shed 4 bases and J shed 6 bases, with 16 bases lying between them. The CDR3 loop is CASSSSGPLSEQYF. The CDR3 coding sequence is TGTGCCAGCAGCTCTTCGGGCCCTCTTTCCGAGCAGTACTTC. Using reference TRBV7-2 and TRBJ2-7 for the parts outside the CDR3, the full variable domain is GAGVSQSPSNKVTEKGKDVELRCDPISGHTALYWYRQSLGQGLEFLIYFQGNSAPDKSGLPSDRFSAERTGGSVSTLTIQRTQQEDSAVYLCASSSSGPLSEQYFGPGTRLTVT.